This T cell receptor (beta chain) was obtained from a study of somatic mutations in T cells in chronic GVHD (TCRdb year 2020). Measured from the cysteine to the phenylalanine, the CDR3 is 13 residues long. Only the CDR3 DNA stays, 39 bases, in frame from base 1. CDR1 and CDR2 are read off the germline V gene (reference sequence) as WNHNN and SYGVQD. Trimming takes 10 bases from V and 2 bases from J, and the germline ends sit 13 bases apart. Sorting staining used anti-CD3, anti-CD4, anti-CD8 and a Vbeta20 antibody from the IOTest Beta Mark kit on a FACSAria III, with purity above 97%. Peripheral blood was drawn into sodium heparin tubes, and mononuclear cells were separated by Ficoll-Paque PLUS density gradient centrifugation. CD4+ Vbeta20+, CD4+ Vbeta20-, and CD8+ T cell fractions were FACS-sorted before TCRbeta deep sequencing. Notes on this clone: The antigen it recognizes is unknown. No per-base quality is available; no much larger clone lies one base away.

Genomic DNA was isolated and then used for TCRbeta deep sequencing. The immunoSEQ assay, provided as a commercial service, was used for TCRbeta CDR3 sequencing and initial data processing. The source study handled its data this way. IMGT was used to annotate V, D, J genes, while reads were demultiplexed, adapter and primer sequences were stripped out, and similar clones were merged through frequency-ratio clustering. TCRdb obtained this table from immuneACCESS and retained in-frame rearrangements with V and J assigned. These tables miss some clones; where compared with another copy, unresolved V genes account for less than half of the shortfall, and the remainder is unexplained. V, J and clone size were drawn from that table, and D and trimming were deduced from the DNA. For this sample the table gives about 14,000 clones, of which about 80% were detected only once. The ten largest clones add up to roughly 32% of the sample.

This clonotype was obtained from a male patient between 45 and 59 years old with chronic graft-versus-host disease. Where a transplant has occurred, the graft donor may have supplied some of the T cells. The chain is made from TRBV10-1 and TRBJ2-3; a tentative D call is TRBD2 (5 bases match). The sequenced sample was Vbeta20-negative CD4+ T cells from blood. The sample's cell subset or site label is to be understood as: CD4+ T cells sorted as TCR Vbeta20 negative by flow cytometry. The encoded CDR3 is CATSPGSTDTQYF. The DNA sequence follows: TGCGCCACCTCGCCGGGATCCACAGATACGCAGTATTTT.